A single sample is the source of the 17 T cell receptor beta chains below, sequenced in a study of neurological immune-mediated disorders. TCRdb itself ran the 5' RACE reads through MiXCR, one entry per CDR3 protein. The data hold some 28,000 distinct CDR3 sequences, with around 10% observed a single time. The sequenced material came from PBMCs. The receptors were sampled from a man in his 60s in good health.

This clonotype was counted ten times or more. CDR3 nucleotide sequence: TGCGCCAGCAGCCCTAGCTGGCCGAATGAGCAGTTCTTC. Its translation: CASSPSWPNEQFF. This chain connects TRBV5-1 to TRBJ2-1; a possible D gene is TRBD2 (5 bases). This CDR3 contains 13 residues. Germline CDR1 is SGHRS and CDR2 is YFSETQ. Trimming stripped 4 bases from V and 7 bases from J, with 12 bases between.

This clonotype was seen at least ten times. This chain joins TRBV27 and TRBJ1-2; D ambiguous. V was cut by 6 bases and J by 2 bases, with 13 bases left in between. This CDR3 region has 14 residues. Germline CDR1 and CDR2: MNHEY and SMNVEV (reference sequence). CDR3 region: CASSGRGMNYGYTF. Written as DNA, the CDR3 is TGTGCCAGCAGCGGCCGGGGTATGAACTATGGCTACACCTTC.

Ten or more counts support this clonotype. This chain links TRBV28 with TRBJ1-2; possible D gene TRBD1, 6 bases. Germline V CDR1 and CDR2: MDHEN, SYDVKM. The CDR3 spans 15 residues. Trimming removed 5 bases at V and 8 bases at J, with 21 bases between. As DNA, the CDR3 is TGTGCCAGCAGTCACCAACCAGGGGAGTCTCGGGGCTACACCTTC. It specifies CASSHQPGESRGYTF.

This clonotype was observed many times. The J gene is TRBJ2-3, the V gene TRBV5-1; no clear D gene. Trimming removed 4 bases at V and 1 base at J, with 4 bases between. The CDR3 extends over 12 amino acids. Germline lookup yields CDR1 SGHRS and CDR2 YFSETQ. The CDR3 DNA reads TGCGCCAGCAGCCATGGCACAGATACGCAGTATTTT. Protein: CASSHGTDTQYF.

The chain couples TRBV29-1 to TRBJ1-1; no clear D gene. The germline CDR1 and CDR2 sequences are SQVTM and ANQGSEA. CDR3 length: 12 amino acids. V dropped 3 bases and J dropped 1 base, with 6 bases sitting between them. The CDR3 loop reads CSVDGGNTEAFF. The DNA for the CDR3 is TGCAGCGTTGATGGTGGGAACACTGAAGCTTTCTTT. Full variable domain (remainder filled in from reference TRBV29-1 and TRBJ1-1): SAVISQKPSRDICQRGTSLTIQCQVDSQVTMMFWYRQQPGQSLTLIATANQGSEATYESGFVIDKFPISRPNLTFSTLTVSNMSPEDSSIYLCSVDGGNTEAFFGQGTRLTVV.

This clonotype was recorded at least ten times. The CDR3 DNA reads TGTGCCATCAGTGAGTCGATAGGGACAGGGGATGGCTACACCTTC. Protein product: CAISESIGTGDGYTF. This chain connects TRBV10-3 to TRBJ1-2; 10 nucleotides line up with TRBD1. The CDR3 loop spans 15 amino acids. The trim removed 0 bases at V and 6 bases at J, leaving 4 bases unmatched. Germline CDR1 reads ENHRY; CDR2 reads SYGVKD.

This clonotype is categorized as hyperexpanded. V is TRBV28 and J is TRBJ2-5, with 12 bases that match TRBD2. Per germline, CDR1 MDHEN and CDR2 SYDVKM. This CDR3 region has 17 residues. V gave up 2 bases and J gave up 5 bases; unmatched junction bases: 9. The CDR3 region has the DNA TGTGCCAGCAGTTTAAGACTAGCGGGAGTCGGATACGAGACCCAGTACTTC. Protein: CASSLRLAGVGYETQYF.

This clonotype was seen repeatedly, ten times or more. The V gene is TRBV5-6, the J gene TRBJ2-5, with D tentatively TRBD2 (5 bases). The CDR3 contains 16 residues. Germline V gives CDR1 SGHDT, CDR2 YYEEEE. Trimming left V 4 bases short and J 1 base short, with 17 bases between. The CDR3 reads CASSNPGSAFQETQYF. CDR3 DNA: TGTGCCAGCAGCAACCCAGGTAGCGCCTTCCAAGAGACCCAGTACTTC. Supplemented by reference TRBV5-6 and TRBJ2-5, the full variable domain reads DAGVTQSPTHLIKTRGQQVTLRCSPKSGHDTVSWYQQALGQGPQFIFQYYEEEERQRGNFPDRFSGHQFPNYSSELNVNALLLGDSALYLCASSNPGSAFQETQYFGPGTRLLVL.

There are many counts of this clonotype. V usage is TRBV5-5 and J usage is TRBJ2-3, with D uncertain. The CDR3 is 15 amino acids. V lost 0 bases to trimming and J lost 0 bases, with 8 bases between them. From germline, CDR1 is SGHKS and CDR2 YYEKEE (reference sequence). The CDR3: CASSLVSGSTDTQYF. The CDR3 DNA follows: TGTGCCAGCAGCTTGGTCTCTGGGAGCACAGATACGCAGTATTTT. The full variable domain, in which reference TRBV5-5 and TRBJ2-3 provide the parts outside the CDR3, is DAGVTQSPTHLIKTRGQQVTLRCSPISGHKSVSWYQQVLGQGPQFIFQYYEKEERGRGNFPDRFSARQFPNYSSELNVNALLLGDSALYLCASSLVSGSTDTQYFGPGTRLTVL.

This clonotype has at least ten counts. The chain uses TRBV5-1 and TRBJ2-3, with 9 bases lining up with TRBD1. The CDR3 spans 16 residues. V lost 0 bases to trimming and J lost 7 bases; unmatched junction nucleotides: 9. Germline loops: CDR1 SGHRS, CDR2 YFSETQ. The CDR3 DNA sequence: TGCGCCAGCAGCTTGGATGTCGGACAGGGGTTAAATACGCAGTATTTT. Translated: CASSLDVGQGLNTQYF.

This clonotype showed up many times. V usage is TRBV14 and J usage is TRBJ2-7; no definite D call. The CDR3 length is 15 residues. Germline V gives CDR1 SGHDN, CDR2 FVKESK. V was trimmed by 1 base and J by 6 bases, leaving 16 bases between them. The CDR3 loop is CASSQGVGKVLEQYF. The CDR3 DNA reads as TGTGCCAGCAGCCAAGGTGTGGGCAAGGTCCTCGAGCAGTACTTC.

The table lists this clonotype with many counts. CDR3 in DNA: TGTGCCAGCAGTTTCTTCCGTCGACAGCCGGAGCCCTACGAGCAGTACTTC. Protein sequence: CASSFFRRQPEPYEQYF. V is TRBV28 and J is TRBJ2-7; TRBD1 is a possible D gene (5 bases). V was clipped by 3 bases and J by 2 bases, with 20 bases between them. Germline V gene sequence: CDR1 MDHEN, CDR2 SYDVKM. This CDR3 has 17 residues.

This clonotype is medium-sized within its sample. The chain carries TRBV7-2 and TRBJ2-7; D unresolved. Germline V gene lookup returns CDR1 SGHTA and CDR2 FQGNSA. V was trimmed by 6 bases and J by 0 bases, leaving 6 bases between them. This CDR3 is built from 12 residues. The CDR3 DNA is TGTGCCAGCAGTTTCAGCTCCTACGAGCAGTACTTC. This sequence encodes CASSFSSYEQYF. Drawing the rest from reference TRBV7-2 and TRBJ2-7, the complete variable domain is GAGVSQSPSNKVTEKGKDVELRCDPISGHTALYWYRQSLGQGLEFLIYFQGNSAPDKSGLPSDRFSAERTGGSVSTLTIQRTQQEDSAVYLCASSFSSYEQYFGPGTRLTVT.

This clonotype was picked up many times. This chain uses TRBV12-3 or TRBV12-4 with TRBJ2-1; D is ambiguous. CDR3 size: 13 residues. Trimming pared 6 bases from V and 0 bases from J, leaving 6 bases between. The CDR3 DNA reads TGTGCCAGCAGCATGAGCTCCTACAATGAGCAGTTCTTC. Its translation is CASSMSSYNEQFF.

The V call is TRBV5-1, the J call TRBJ2-5; D uncertain. The V and J ends lost 3 bases and 4 bases respectively, with 16 bases between them. CDR3 length: 15 amino acids. Germline V CDR1 and CDR2: SGHRS, YFSETQ. The CDR3 sequence is CASSSTRTSGETQYF. In DNA form, the CDR3 reads TGCGCCAGCAGCTCTACAAGGACCTCGGGAGAGACCCAGTACTTC.

At least ten counts were recorded for this clonotype. The J gene is TRBJ1-3, the V gene TRBV4-1; D is undetermined. The CDR3 spans 13 residues. V gave up 4 bases and J gave up 4 bases, with 8 bases separating them. Germline lookup yields CDR1 MGHRA and CDR2 YSYEKL. The CDR3, as DNA: TGCGCCAGCAGCCTAGATAAAGGAAACACCATATATTTT. This gives the protein CASSLDKGNTIYF.

At least ten counts were recorded for this clonotype. This rearrangement joins TRBV5-1 to TRBJ1-2; 7 bases match TRBD1. The J segment lost 2 bases and the V segment lost 0 bases, leaving 4 bases of the junction unmatched. The CDR3 is 15 amino acids. Germline-derived CDR1 and CDR2 are SGHRS and YFSETQ. CDR3 residues: CASSLGTGPNYGYTF. The CDR3 nucleotides are TGCGCCAGCAGCTTGGGGACAGGACCAAACTATGGCTACACCTTC. Filled out from reference TRBV5-1 and TRBJ1-2, the complete variable domain reads KAGVTQTPRYLIKTRGQQVTLSCSPISGHRSVSWYQQTPGQGLQFLFEYFSETQRNKGNFPGRFSGRQFSNSRSEMNVSTLELGDSALYLCASSLGTGPNYGYTFGSGTRLTVV.